This entry describes one T cell receptor beta chain. Based on its abundance in the sample, this clone is medium-sized (0.01 to 0.1%). The clone's antigen remains unknown. The record has no base qualities; no much larger clone is one base away. CDR1 is given as SGHVS and CDR2 as FQNEAQ, both from the germline V gene. Relative to germline, V is missing 1 base and J is missing 9 bases, with 8 bases of the junction outside any gene match. The CDR3 starts with the cysteine, ends with the phenylalanine, and has 16 residues. The CDR3 DNA has 48 bases and is translated from base 1. This entry belongs to a study of radiotherapy plus CTLA-4 blockade in lung cancer (dated by TCRdb to about 2018). Regarding the study in general: Objective responses occurred in about 20% of enrolled patients, and 25% to 40% achieved disease control.

The study at large found these results: After treatment with radiotherapy and ipilimumab, TCR clones that originated in tumors expanded in peripheral blood. The strongest predictors of response, as reported, were early dynamic changes in blood T cell clones along with a rise in serum interferon-beta after radiation.

The study tested focal radiation therapy combined with CTLA-4 blockade (ipilimumab) in patients with chemo-refractory metastatic non-small-cell lung cancer. Receptors were amplified or captured by the immunoSEQ multiplex PCR assay. What TCRdb holds here is the immuneACCESS table cut down to in-frame rearrangements. Part of the clones is not present; checked against another copy, under half of the missing clones reflect an unresolved V gene, and the others are unexplained. The sample data list 43,000 or so clones, and 73% of these were observed just once. The leading ten clones occupy around 3.3% of the sample.

This sequence was found in a human donor with non-small cell lung cancer who had a complete response to radiotherapy plus ipilimumab. The sequencing used peripheral blood, collected from a patient treated with radiotherapy plus ipilimumab. The chain is encoded by TRBV7-8 joined to TRBJ2-1; 11 of the junction bases match TRBD1. The sequence in DNA is TGTGCCAGCAGCTTAGTAGGACAGGGGGCGCAGAGTGAGCAGTTCTTC. Its product reads: CASSLVGQGAQSEQFF.